These 16 T cell receptor beta chains were all obtained from the same sample, sequenced in a study of cytomegalovirus exposure and HLA in healthy donors. PCR amplification relied on 60 Vbeta primers (plus 13 Jbeta primers). The protocol was immunoSEQ multiplex PCR, while the TCRdb copy is restricted to in-frame clones and leaves out a portion. The table records 85,000 to 130,000 clones, more than 60% of them present only once. Material: PBMCs. The receptors shown here come from a man in his forties in good health and CMV-seronegative.

This chain uses TRBV5-1 with TRBJ2-6; TRBD1 matches 8 bases. CDR1 and CDR2 (germline): SGHRS, YFSETQ. The ends lost 2 bases at V and 4 bases at J; junction bases unmatched: 8. The CDR3 spans 17 residues. The CDR3 DNA follows: TGCGCCAGCAGCTTCGGGGACAGGCCCTCCGGGGCCAACGTCCTGACTTTC. It is translated as CASSFGDRPSGANVLTF.

V usage is TRBV7-6 and J usage is TRBJ2-7; D uncertain. Trimming pared 4 bases from V and 4 bases from J, leaving 11 bases between. The CDR3 is made up of 13 amino acids. Per the germline V gene, CDR1 is SGHVS and CDR2 is FNYEAQ. The CDR3: CASSSQEGYEQYF. The CDR3, as DNA: TGTGCCAGCAGCTCTCAGGAAGGTTACGAGCAGTACTTC. The variable domain in full, with the rest retrieved from reference TRBV7-6 and TRBJ2-7, is GAGVSQSPRYKVTKRGQDVALRCDPISGHVSLYWYRQALGQGPEFLTYFNYEAQQDKSGLPNDRFSAERPEGSISTLTIQRTEQRDSAMYRCASSSQEGYEQYFGPGTRLTVT.

The rearrangement joins TRBV5-4 to TRBJ2-2; no firm D call. V was clipped by 4 bases and J by 1 base, with 14 bases between them. Germline CDR1 reads SGHNT; CDR2 reads YYREEE (reference sequence). This CDR3 contains 16 residues. This CDR3 reads CASSGQATMNTGELFF. The CDR3 region has the DNA TGTGCCAGCAGCGGCCAGGCAACGATGAACACCGGGGAGCTGTTTTTT.

This sequence joins TRBV7-2 and TRBJ2-2; 7 bases align to TRBD2. Per germline, CDR1 SGHTA and CDR2 FQGNSA. The CDR3 runs to 14 residues. V was clipped by 4 bases and J by 6 bases; unmatched bases: 5. CDR3 protein: CASSSAAGSGELFF. The CDR3 DNA follows: TGTGCCAGCAGCTCAGCAGCGGGGTCCGGGGAGCTGTTTTTT.

This chain joins TRBV15 and TRBJ2-5, with D possibly being TRBD2 (6 bases). The CDR3 consists of 16 residues. Germline V gives CDR1 LNHNV, CDR2 YYDKDF (reference sequence). V lost 0 bases, J lost 3 bases, and 14 bases lay in between. The CDR3 protein is CATSRDWAGPEETQYF. The CDR3 DNA is TGTGCCACCAGCAGAGATTGGGCGGGGCCCGAAGAGACCCAGTACTTC. Full variable domain (remainder filled in from reference TRBV15 and TRBJ2-5): DAMVIQNPRYQVTQFGKPVTLSCSQTLNHNVMYWYQQKSSQAPKLLFHYYDKDFNNEADTPDNFQSRRPNTSFCFLDIRSPGLGDTAMYLCATSRDWAGPEETQYFGPGTRLLVL.

The chain couples TRBV6-1 to TRBJ2-7; D is unclear. Trimming removed 3 bases from V and 0 bases from J, with 12 bases in between. The CDR3 sequence is 15 residues long. The V gene's germline CDR1 is MNHNS and CDR2 SASEGT. The CDR3 sequence: CASSESTDSSYEQYF. For the CDR3, the DNA is TGTGCCAGCAGTGAGAGTACAGATAGCTCCTACGAGCAGTACTTC.

The chain carries TRBV5-1 and TRBJ2-1; a possible D gene is TRBD2 (6 bases). The CDR3 is 16 amino acids. The V end lost 0 bases, the J end lost 5 bases, and 15 bases lay between the germline ends. Germline V gene lookup returns CDR1 SGHRS and CDR2 YFSETQ. CDR3 amino acids: CASSLVAWRGNNEQFF. CDR3 nucleotides: TGCGCCAGCAGCTTGGTAGCGTGGCGGGGAAACAATGAGCAGTTCTTC.

The chain combines TRBV5-6 with TRBJ2-7; D is possibly TRBD2 (6 bases). Germline V lookup: CDR1 SGHDT, CDR2 YYEEEE. The CDR3 is 15 amino acids. Trimming took off 6 bases at V and 1 base at J, with 17 bases between the two ends. The CDR3 loop is CASNNLAHPSYEQYF. CDR3 coding DNA: TGTGCCAGCAACAACCTAGCGCACCCTTCCTACGAGCAGTACTTC.

The rearrangement joins TRBV6-6 to TRBJ1-2; no clear D. V gave up 10 bases and J gave up 3 bases, with 12 bases separating them. Germline CDR1 reads MNHNY; CDR2 reads SVGAGI (reference sequence). The CDR3 has 12 amino acids. The CDR3 loop reads CAIGLGDYGYTF. Written as DNA, the CDR3 is TGTGCCATCGGGTTAGGTGACTATGGCTACACCTTC.

Remarks on this clone: Distinct nucleotide sequences in the sample also encode this CDR3. The rearrangement links TRBV7-2 to TRBJ2-3, with 10 nucleotides matching TRBD1. Germline V CDR1 and CDR2: SGHTA, FQGNSA. CDR3 length equals 15 residues. The V segment lost 4 bases and the J segment 0 bases; nucleotides outside the gene matches: 1. CDR3 sequence: CASSSGQGSTDTQYF. In nucleotides, the CDR3 is TGTGCCAGCAGCTCGGGACAGGGGAGCACAGATACGCAGTATTTT.

This clone was seen a handful of times. The chain recombines TRBV5-1 with TRBJ2-3; 9 bases are a match to TRBD2. CDR3 length: 16 residues. The V gene's germline CDR1 is SGHRS and CDR2 YFSETQ. V lost 0 bases and J lost 5; bases outside the gene matches: 7. The CDR3 DNA is TGCGCCAGCAGCTTGGGAGGCGGGGGGGCCGGAGATACGCAGTATTTT. This sequence encodes CASSLGGGGAGDTQYF.

This clone was observed once. The chain employs TRBV2 and TRBJ1-1, with a possible D match to TRBD1 (6 bases). CDR3 length: 12 amino acids. Germline CDR1 SNHLY, CDR2 FYNNEI. V lost 6 bases and J lost 8, with 13 bases in between. Written as DNA, the CDR3 is TGTGCCAGCAGCCTCAACAGGGTCGAAGCTTTCTTT. It codes for CASSLNRVEAFF.

The chain carries TRBV11-2 and TRBJ1-1; no clear D. V lost 0 bases to trimming and J lost 3 bases, with 5 bases between them. From germline, CDR1 is SGHAT and CDR2 FQNNGV. The CDR3 is 13 residues long. The CDR3 here is CASSLDRDTEAFF. The DNA for the CDR3 is TGTGCCAGCAGCTTAGATCGGGACACTGAAGCTTTCTTT.

The chain combines TRBV6-1 with TRBJ1-5; D is undetermined. In germline, CDR1 is MNHNS, CDR2 SASEGT. With 2 bases removed from V and 3 bases from J, the gap between germline ends came to 8 bases. This CDR3 has 14 amino acids. CDR3 sequence: CASSEKPVNQPQHF. CDR3 DNA: TGTGCCAGCAGTGAAAAACCAGTCAATCAGCCCCAGCATTTT.

This clone was recorded a few times. V gene TRBV5-4 combines with J gene TRBJ1-2, with D unresolved. Germline V CDR1 and CDR2: SGHNT, YYREEE (reference sequence). Trimming cost V 1 base and J 1 base, with 5 bases left between them. The CDR3 sequence is 13 residues long. CDR3 in DNA: TGTGCCAGCAGCTTGAGTAGTAACTATGGCTACACCTTC. Its protein is CASSLSSNYGYTF.

This CDR3 reads CATQGGAGYEQYF. In DNA form, the CDR3 reads TGTGCCACCCAAGGGGGGGCGGGTTACGAGCAGTACTTC. This chain joins TRBV6-1 and TRBJ2-7; tentative D call: TRBD2 (7 bases). The V end lost 10 bases, the J end lost 4 bases, and 17 bases lay between the germline ends. The CDR3 consists of 13 residues. In germline, CDR1 is MNHNS, CDR2 SASEGT.